Listed here are 22 T cell receptor beta chains from one sample, sequenced in a study of CD8 T cells in ankylosing spondylitis. TCRdb re-called the 5' RACE reads through MiXCR, storing one row per CDR3 protein. The top ten hold about a fifth of the sample, which has about 220,000 distinct CDR3 sequences, more than 9% seen once. Sequencing input: blood, either unsorted or a sorted T cell fraction (not recorded which). These receptor sequences come from a male donor with ankylosing spondylitis or in good health (not recorded which).

The chain links TRBV6-1 to TRBJ1-2; 12 bases match TRBD1. Trimming removed 6 bases from V and 3 bases from J; junction bases left unmatched: 8. The CDR3 consists of 16 residues. The germline gives CDR1 MNHNS, CDR2 SASEGT. CDR3 in amino acids: CASSPGTGGDYYGYTF. CDR3 bases: TGTGCCAGCAGCCCCGGGACAGGGGGCGACTACTATGGCTACACCTTC.

This clonotype was recorded a few times. The rearrangement joins TRBV20-1 to TRBJ1-1, with 7 nucleotides matching TRBD1. CDR3 size: 14 residues. CDR1 is DFQATT, CDR2 SNEGSKA, per germline (reference sequence). The trim removed 1 base at V and 1 base at J, leaving 3 bases unmatched. The CDR3 DNA sequence: TGCAGTGCTAGAGTGAACAGGGGGAACACTGAAGCTTTCTTT. Translating gives CSARVNRGNTEAFF.

This clonotype has a handful of counts. The rearrangement uses TRBV7-2 and TRBJ2-1; TRBD2 matches 8 bases. The CDR3 totals 16 residues. The V and J ends lost 4 bases and 2 bases, in that order; junction bases with no gene match: 7. Germline V gene lookup returns CDR1 SGHTA and CDR2 FQGNSA. The CDR3 nucleotides are TGTGCCAGCAGCTATGGCCCGGGGGGGACCTACAATGAGCAGTTCTTC. Amino acids: CASSYGPGGTYNEQFF.

This clonotype was counted ten times or more. The V and J genes are TRBV12-3 or TRBV12-4 and TRBJ2-1; TRBD2 is a possible D gene (7 bases). The V and J ends lost 1 base and 8 bases respectively, with 15 bases between them. CDR3 length: 15 amino acids. This CDR3 reads CASSLDGGLEDEQFF. CDR3 DNA sequence: TGTGCCAGCAGTTTAGACGGGGGGCTCGAGGATGAGCAGTTCTTC.

This clonotype occurred many times. The chain links TRBV6-5 to TRBJ1-1; TRBD1 matches 7 bases. The junction had 11 bases not matched to a gene; V was cut back by 4 bases and J by 0 bases. CDR1 and CDR2 (germline): MNHEY, SVGAGI. The CDR3 runs to 17 residues. CDR3 region: CASSSWTGLPLNTEAFF. The CDR3 coding sequence is TGTGCCAGCAGTTCCTGGACAGGCCTTCCTTTGAACACTGAAGCTTTCTTT.

This clonotype has ten or more counts. The chain links TRBV12-3 or TRBV12-4 to TRBJ2-7, with TRBD2 identical over 13 bases. With 6 bases clipped from V and 0 bases from J, the junction kept 8 bases outside the gene matches. This CDR3 is built from 17 residues. CDR3 in amino acids: CASRPGLAGPSSYEQYF. CDR3 bases: TGTGCCAGCAGACCGGGACTAGCGGGGCCGAGCTCCTACGAGCAGTACTTC.

At least ten counts were recorded for this clonotype. The chain joins TRBV7-2 to TRBJ1-1, with D possibly matching TRBD1 (5 bases). V was pared by 3 bases and J by 4 bases, with 12 bases between. The CDR3 loop spans 14 amino acids. Germline CDR1 is SGHTA and CDR2 is FQGNSA. CDR3 in amino acids: CASSFLLGPTEAFF. The CDR3 region has the DNA TGTGCCAGCAGCTTCCTTTTGGGGCCCACTGAAGCTTTCTTT.

This clonotype was found a few times. This rearrangement joins TRBV7-2 to TRBJ2-1, with TRBD2 identical over 7 bases. Germline loops: CDR1 SGHTA, CDR2 FQGNSA. The CDR3 totals 15 residues. Unmatched junction bases numbered 9, after V lost 5 bases and J lost 5 bases. The CDR3 DNA reads as TGTGCCAGCAGCCGAGAAGCGGGGAACAACAATGAGCAGTTCTTC. This codes for CASSREAGNNNEQFF.

The rearrangement joins TRBV3-1 to TRBJ1-6; 9 nucleotides line up with TRBD1. The CDR3 covers 17 residues. V lost 0 bases and J lost 5; bases outside the gene matches: 5. Germline CDR1 and CDR2: LGHDT and YNNKEL (reference sequence). The DNA of the CDR3 is TGTGCCAGCAGCCAAGACCTTACAGGGGGCCATAATTCACCCCTCCACTTT. Amino acid sequence: CASSQDLTGGHNSPLHF.

In this sample, this clonotype turned up many times. The genes are TRBV20-1 and TRBJ2-3; D is ambiguous. This CDR3 is 12 amino acids long. V lost 3 bases and J lost 6, with 10 bases in between. Germline V gene data show CDR1 as DFQATT and CDR2 as SNEGSKA (reference sequence). CDR3 coding DNA: TGCAGTGCTAGTCTAATTAGCGATACGCAGTATTTT. It specifies CSASLISDTQYF.

This clonotype was recorded many times. The J gene is TRBJ2-7, the V gene TRBV27, with 7 bases lining up with TRBD1. The junction had 11 bases not matched to a gene; V was cut back by 6 bases and J by 0 bases. CDR3 length: 16 amino acids. The germline gives CDR1 MNHEY, CDR2 SMNVEV (reference sequence). CDR3 coding DNA: TGTGCCAGCAGCCCTAACTCAGGGGGAAGCTCCTACGAGCAGTACTTC. It translates to CASSPNSGGSSYEQYF.

V and J are TRBV11-1 and TRBJ2-5; no definite D call. V lost 2 bases to trimming and J lost 5 bases, with 12 bases between them. Germline V gene data show CDR1 as SGHAT and CDR2 as FQDESV (reference sequence). This CDR3 is 14 amino acids long. The CDR3 loop is CASSLLTGSETQYF. The CDR3 DNA reads TGTGCCAGCAGCTTATTGACCGGTAGTGAGACCCAGTACTTC. The full variable domain, completed using reference TRBV11-1 and TRBJ2-5, is EAEVAQSPRYKITEKSQAVAFWCDPISGHATLYWYRQILGQGPELLVQFQDESVVDDSQLPKDRFSAERLKGVDSTLKIQPAELGDSAMYLCASSLLTGSETQYFGPGTRLLVL.

This clonotype was found a few times. The rearrangement uses TRBV9 and TRBJ2-5; D might be TRBD2 (5 bases). The V gene lost 3 bases and the J gene lost 0 bases, with 12 bases spanning the gap. Looked up from germline, CDR1 is SGDLS and CDR2 is YYNGEE. The CDR3 is made up of 15 amino acids. The CDR3 nucleotides are TGTGCCAGCAGCGCCGGGATGGGGAACCAAGAGACCCAGTACTTC. Its translation: CASSAGMGNQETQYF.

This chain links TRBV20-1 with TRBJ2-6, with a weak D call TRBD2 (5 bases). With 7 bases removed from V and 0 bases from J, the gap between germline ends came to 25 bases. Germline V gene sequence: CDR1 DFQATT, CDR2 SNEGSKA (reference sequence). The CDR3 consists of 19 residues. Here the CDR3 reads CSVRTRRNPSTSGANVLTF. CDR3 in DNA: TGCAGTGTTAGGACTCGACGGAACCCTTCTACCTCTGGGGCCAACGTCCTGACTTTC.

The chain is built from TRBV29-1 and TRBJ2-6; D unresolved. Trimming removed 0 bases from V and 1 base from J, with 4 bases in between. The CDR3 consists of 14 residues. Per the germline V gene, CDR1 is SQVTM and CDR2 is ANQGSEA. As DNA, the CDR3 is TGCAGCGTTGAAGAAAGATCTGGGGCCAACGTCCTGACTTTC. Amino acids: CSVEERSGANVLTF.

Many counts were recorded for this clonotype. The V gene is TRBV7-9, the J gene TRBJ2-1, with 10 bases aligning to TRBD2. Germline V gene sequence: CDR1 SEHNR, CDR2 FQNEAQ (reference sequence). J was trimmed by 8 bases and V by 2 bases; bases with no gene match: 3. This CDR3 spans 14 amino acids. The DNA for the CDR3 is TGTGCCAGCAGCTTACTAGCGGGGGTTCATGAGCAGTTCTTC. Its protein product is CASSLLAGVHEQFF. Filled out from reference TRBV7-9 and TRBJ2-1, the complete variable domain reads DTGVSQNPRHKITKRGQNVTFRCDPISEHNRLYWYRQTLGQGPEFLTYFQNEAQLEKSRLLSDRFSAERPKGSFSTLEIQRTEQGDSAMYLCASSLLAGVHEQFFGPGTRLTVL.

This clonotype appeared many times. This chain connects TRBV15 to TRBJ1-5, with no clear D. V was pared by 1 base and J by 6 bases, with 10 bases between. The CDR3 covers 14 residues. Germline CDR1 reads LNHNV; CDR2 reads YYDKDF (reference sequence). The CDR3 DNA sequence: TGTGCCACCAGCAGAGTCCTGGGTAGTCAGCCCCAGCATTTT. Translating gives CATSRVLGSQPQHF.

In its sample, this clonotype was seen a few times. V and J are TRBV5-6 and TRBJ2-7; 11 bases agree with TRBD1. The CDR3 is made up of 15 amino acids. With V trimmed by 4 bases and J by 0 bases, 3 bases remained unmatched. Germline V gives CDR1 SGHDT, CDR2 YYEEEE. This CDR3 is CASSPDRGLSYEQYF. CDR3 in DNA: TGTGCCAGCAGCCCGGACAGGGGGCTCTCCTACGAGCAGTACTTC.

This clonotype was observed at least ten times. The chain uses TRBV20-1 and TRBJ1-1; no reliable D call. The CDR3 loop spans 12 amino acids. Per germline, CDR1 DFQATT and CDR2 SNEGSKA (reference sequence). V was trimmed by 2 bases and J by 5 bases, leaving 9 bases between them. The CDR3 region has the DNA TGCAGTGCTAGATGGGGAACAACTGAAGCTTTCTTT. This encodes CSARWGTTEAFF.

This rearrangement joins TRBV10-3 to TRBJ2-1, with 9 bases identical to TRBD2. J lost 5 bases, V lost 4 bases, and 6 bases had no gene match. Germline V gives CDR1 ENHRY, CDR2 SYGVKD. The CDR3 runs 15 residues. The CDR3 sequence: CAISVTSGENNEQFF. CDR3 in DNA: TGTGCCATCAGTGTGACTAGCGGTGAAAACAATGAGCAGTTCTTC.

This chain uses TRBV7-2 with TRBJ2-5; 7 nucleotides align to TRBD1. This CDR3 is built from 13 residues. Trimming took 9 bases from V and 2 from J; bases not matched to a gene: 6. From germline, CDR1 is SGHTA and CDR2 FQGNSA. The CDR3: CASGTARQETQYF. The CDR3 DNA is TGTGCCAGTGGGACAGCCCGACAAGAGACCCAGTACTTC.

This clonotype was counted between two and nine times. The CDR3 is CASSGDRGYGYTF. The DNA of the CDR3 is TGTGCCAGCAGCGGCGACAGGGGATATGGCTACACCTTC. V and J are TRBV9 and TRBJ1-2, with TRBD1 matching 8 bases. Germline V gives CDR1 SGDLS, CDR2 YYNGEE. This CDR3 is 13 amino acids long. Germline trimming cut 3 bases from V and 5 bases from J; bases unmatched to any gene: 3.